This TCR beta chain comes out of a study of long-term antiretroviral therapy in people with HIV. Study-wide results and caveats: Sampling of blood ran from the mid-2000s to the late 2010s, and older ART regimens were possibly in use.

Comment on this clone: Its antigen is unknown.

V lost 1 base to trimming and J lost 0 bases; unmatched junction nucleotides: 9. The V gene's germline CDR1 is MGHRA and CDR2 YSYEKL. This CDR3 has 18 amino acids. Sequencing relied on immunoSEQ assay v3.0, run at survey level. Only in-frame clones appear in the TCRdb table, and some are missing; sequencing was by immunoSEQ multiplex PCR. The profile shows about 25,000 clones, around 86% of them singletons. Each specimen consisted of 1-10 million cryopreserved PBMC prior to extraction of DNA. The chain is built from TRBV4-1 and TRBJ2-7, with 10 bases identical to TRBD2. The source is a man aged 45-65 years with HIV. Specimen: unsorted PBMCs, collected 2.9 years after starting antiretroviral therapy. The CDR3 protein is CASSQGLAGAVSSYEQYF. In DNA form, the CDR3 reads TGCGCCAGCAGCCAAGGGCTAGCGGGGGCGGTAAGCTCCTACGAGCAGTACTTC.